The 5 T cell receptor beta chains listed next were all sequenced from one sample in a study of technical replicates of blood from several donors. The method was immunoSEQ multiplex PCR; TCRdb's version includes in-frame clones alone and lacks a portion of them. Here the sample spans 56,000 or so clones, roughly 96% being singletons. The material sequenced was PBMCs. The origin of the receptors is a human donor in good health. Some clones in this sample may be carry-over from other donors' samples.

The chain has TRBV9 and TRBJ2-7; TRBD1 matches 7 bases. Unmatched junction bases numbered 1, after V lost 3 bases and J lost 1 base. The CDR3 consists of 13 residues. CDR1 and CDR2 (germline): SGDLS, YYNGEE. The CDR3 protein is CASSAQGSYEQYF. The CDR3 DNA is TGTGCCAGCAGCGCACAGGGGTCCTACGAGCAGTACTTC.

The rearrangement uses TRBV7-2 and TRBJ2-7; maybe TRBD1 (5 bases). Germline values: CDR1 SGHTA, CDR2 FQGNSA. There are 15 residues in the CDR3. V was trimmed by 5 bases and J by 6 bases, leaving 20 bases between them. CDR3 nucleotide sequence: TGTGCCAGCAGCACAAGTGGGGCTTCTCCTAGCGAGCAGTACTTC. It specifies CASSTSGASPSEQYF.

J is TRBJ1-5 and V is TRBV5-5; D is uncertain. The V end was cut by 0 bases, the J end by 4 bases, with 14 bases between. CDR3 length equals 16 residues. The germline V gene encodes CDR1 SGHKS and CDR2 YYEKEE (reference sequence). In DNA form, the CDR3 reads TGTGCCAGCAGCTTGGTAGCATCGCAGTTAAATCAGCCCCAGCATTTT. Translated: CASSLVASQLNQPQHF. The complete variable domain, with remaining parts taken from reference TRBV5-5 and TRBJ1-5, reads DAGVTQSPTHLIKTRGQQVTLRCSPISGHKSVSWYQQVLGQGPQFIFQYYEKEERGRGNFPDRFSARQFPNYSSELNVNALLLGDSALYLCASSLVASQLNQPQHFGDGTRLSIL.

The genes are TRBV15 and TRBJ2-2, with TRBD1 identical over 7 bases. Germline CDR1 and CDR2: LNHNV and YYDKDF (reference sequence). This CDR3 comprises 15 residues. V shed 4 bases and J 5 bases; nucleotides not matched to a gene: 7. The CDR3 loop reads CATSNGQAVTGELFF. Written as DNA, the CDR3 is TGTGCCACCAGCAATGGACAGGCAGTTACCGGGGAGCTGTTTTTT.

This rearrangement joins TRBV30 to TRBJ2-3, with a tentative D call TRBD2 (5 bases). CDR1 is GTSNPN and CDR2 is SVGIG in the germline V gene (reference sequence). V gave up 1 base and J gave up 6 bases, with 11 bases separating them. CDR3 size: 13 residues. The CDR3 DNA follows: TGTGCCTGGAGTGCCGGGATTGGGGATACGCAGTATTTT. Its translation is CAWSAGIGDTQYF.